This is a list of T cell receptor beta chains from one sample in a study of T cell repertoires in cytomegalovirus infection. In TCRdb, the reads were re-called with MiXCR into one record per CDR3 protein. The sample records just over 300,000 distinct CDR3 sequences, 15% to 20% being singletons. Sequenced sample: PBMCs. These receptors all come from a human donor in good health (CMV status not recorded). Some clones in this sample may be carry-over from other donors' samples. Both conserved end residues are part of each CDR3. Fields, in order: clone size, V gene, J gene, CDR3 protein. Clone size appears in some rows only: once, few, many, or a class for an expanded clone.

abundance: -
v_gene: TRBV15
j_gene: TRBJ2-2
CDR3aa: CATSFVGGVTGELFF

abundance: few
v_gene: TRBV6-2/TRBV6-3
j_gene: TRBJ2-7
CDR3aa: CASSLRGELGEQYF

abundance: -
v_gene: TRBV20-1
j_gene: TRBJ1-5
CDR3aa: CSAWVMGNQPQHF

abundance: many
v_gene: TRBV7-2
j_gene: TRBJ2-2
CDR3aa: CASSLAGVPGELFF

abundance: many
v_gene: TRBV7-2
j_gene: TRBJ2-3
CDR3aa: CASSQLLAGTTDTQYF

abundance: -
v_gene: TRBV2
j_gene: TRBJ1-2
CDR3aa: CASSEGVGYTF

abundance: few
v_gene: TRBV4-2
j_gene: TRBJ2-1
CDR3aa: CASSQGTSGENEQFF

abundance: -
v_gene: TRBV4-2
j_gene: TRBJ2-5
CDR3aa: CASSQFIGGQETQYF

abundance: many
v_gene: TRBV7-8
j_gene: TRBJ2-1
CDR3aa: CASSLALRGGPREQFF

abundance: few
v_gene: TRBV6-2/TRBV6-3
j_gene: TRBJ2-5
CDR3aa: CASSYNDETQYF

abundance: -
v_gene: TRBV10-3
j_gene: TRBJ2-2
CDR3aa: CAIKGAGNTGELFF

abundance: few
v_gene: TRBV7-2
j_gene: TRBJ2-7
CDR3aa: CASSPKILAGGYEQYF

abundance: -
v_gene: TRBV12-3/TRBV12-4
j_gene: TRBJ2-7
CDR3aa: CASSLRDGGDYEQYF

abundance: many
v_gene: TRBV12-3/TRBV12-4
j_gene: TRBJ1-5
CDR3aa: CASSRRTGSYSNQPQHF

abundance: many
v_gene: TRBV6-5
j_gene: TRBJ2-1
CDR3aa: CASSYGSGVSNEQFF

abundance: -
v_gene: TRBV29-1
j_gene: TRBJ2-3
CDR3aa: CSVKRGAYTDTQYF

abundance: few
v_gene: TRBV2
j_gene: TRBJ1-2
CDR3aa: CASKANYGYTF

abundance: many
v_gene: TRBV12-3/TRBV12-4
j_gene: TRBJ2-5
CDR3aa: CASSPLGLAGEETQYF

abundance: many
v_gene: TRBV2
j_gene: TRBJ1-1
CDR3aa: CASSEGGWTMNTEAFF

abundance: -
v_gene: TRBV6-2/TRBV6-3
j_gene: TRBJ1-5
CDR3aa: CASSWTTGTSTVNQPQHF

abundance: many
v_gene: TRBV7-2
j_gene: TRBJ1-1
CDR3aa: CASSFEGRLLAFF

abundance: few
v_gene: TRBV10-3
j_gene: TRBJ2-1
CDR3aa: CAISHGLAVYNEQFF

abundance: once
v_gene: TRBV10-3
j_gene: TRBJ1-1
CDR3aa: CAISESYGGRTEAFF

abundance: few
v_gene: TRBV2
j_gene: TRBJ2-2
CDR3aa: CASSGSGVRTSGKNTGELFF

abundance: -
v_gene: TRBV29-1
j_gene: TRBJ2-7
CDR3aa: CSVFDRQTYEQYF

abundance: many
v_gene: TRBV7-2
j_gene: TRBJ2-3
CDR3aa: CASTPSGPVTDTQYF

abundance: -
v_gene: TRBV7-9
j_gene: TRBJ2-2
CDR3aa: CASSPLLNTGELFF

abundance: few
v_gene: TRBV24-1
j_gene: TRBJ2-3
CDR3aa: CATSDLRDSSFGTQYF

abundance: many
v_gene: TRBV7-2
j_gene: TRBJ2-1
CDR3aa: CASSFTGPANEQFF

abundance: few
v_gene: TRBV10-3
j_gene: TRBJ2-5
CDR3aa: CAISELEQGAGETQYF

abundance: many
v_gene: TRBV6-1
j_gene: TRBJ2-7
CDR3aa: CASAYKRDSISYEQYF

abundance: many
v_gene: TRBV7-2
j_gene: TRBJ1-4
CDR3aa: CASSFGTTGGNEKLFF

abundance: few
v_gene: TRBV7-8
j_gene: TRBJ2-3
CDR3aa: CASSLDIGGARDTQYF

abundance: many
v_gene: TRBV11-1
j_gene: TRBJ2-7
CDR3aa: CASSPGRYEQYF

abundance: -
v_gene: TRBV20-1
j_gene: TRBJ2-5
CDR3aa: CSARDNRGTGTQYF

abundance: few
v_gene: TRBV27
j_gene: TRBJ2-2
CDR3aa: CASSSLSRTGVPGELFF

abundance: -
v_gene: TRBV7-9
j_gene: TRBJ1-6
CDR3aa: CASSPPSDGANSPLHF